Shown below are 9 T cell receptor beta chains from a single sample sequenced in a study of T cell responses to AZD1222 COVID-19 vaccine. Some clones are missing from TCRdb's copy, which holds only in-frame ones; the method was immunoSEQ multiplex PCR. Of 120,000 or so clones in the sample, under 90% were seen once. The sequenced sample was peripheral blood, obtained on day 0 of AZD1222 vaccination. These TCRs come from an adult in good health.

CDR3 DNA sequence: TGTGCCGGAAAGGGGGGATATAATTCACCCCTCCACTTT. Residues: CAGKGGYNSPLHF. This chain joins TRBV2 and TRBJ1-6, with D possibly being TRBD1 (6 bases). Per germline, CDR1 SNHLY and CDR2 FYNNEI. V was pared by 11 bases and J by 4 bases, with 12 bases between. The CDR3 spans 13 residues. Full variable domain (rest looked up from reference TRBV2 and TRBJ1-6): EPEVTQTPSHQVTQMGQEVILRCVPISNHLYFYWYRQILGQKVEFLVSFYNNEISEKSEIFDDQFSVERPDGSNFTLKIRSTKLEDSAMYFCAGKGGYNSPLHFGNGTRLTVT.

The rearrangement joins TRBV5-1 to TRBJ2-3, with TRBD1 as a possible D gene (6 bases). The CDR3 runs 16 residues. Looked up from germline, CDR1 is SGHRS and CDR2 is YFSETQ. Trimming took 5 bases from V and 2 from J, leaving 18 bases between them. CDR3 loop: CASRTGTSGPTDTQYF. The CDR3 DNA reads TGCGCCAGCAGAACCGGGACATCAGGGCCCACAGATACGCAGTATTTT.

The V gene is TRBV7-9, the J gene TRBJ1-3, with 7 bases aligning to TRBD1. This CDR3 is 14 amino acids long. With V trimmed by 5 bases and J by 3 bases, 4 bases remained unmatched. Germline assignment: CDR1 SEHNR and CDR2 FQNEAQ (reference sequence). The CDR3 sequence is CASSLGDSGNTIYF. The DNA for the CDR3 is TGTGCCAGCAGCCTGGGGGACAGTGGAAACACCATATATTTT. Full variable domain (remainder filled in from reference TRBV7-9 and TRBJ1-3): DTGVSQNPRHKITKRGQNVTFRCDPISEHNRLYWYRQTLGQGPEFLTYFQNEAQLEKSRLLSDRFSAERPKGSFSTLEIQRTEQGDSAMYLCASSLGDSGNTIYFGEGSWLTVV.

The chain combines TRBV18 with TRBJ2-2; maybe TRBD1 (6 bases). V dropped 3 bases and J dropped 7 bases, with 12 bases sitting between them. CDR1 is KGHSH, CDR2 LQKENI, per germline. The CDR3 runs to 14 residues. The CDR3 DNA sequence: TGTGCCAGCTCACCGGACACAGGGTTCGGGGAGCTGTTTTTT. Amino acids: CASSPDTGFGELFF.

The chain has TRBV4-2 and TRBJ2-7, with D hard to call. The CDR3 runs 13 residues. Germline-derived CDR1 and CDR2 are LGHNA and YNFKEQ. V gave up 0 bases and J gave up 4 bases, with 7 bases separating them. The CDR3 DNA reads as TGTGCCAGCAGCCAAGATCTCAGATACGAGCAGTACTTC. Encoded protein: CASSQDLRYEQYF.

The rearrangement uses TRBV5-1 and TRBJ1-2; D is ambiguous. V lost 0 bases and J 8 bases, leaving 8 bases between the germline ends. Germline CDR1 is SGHRS and CDR2 is YFSETQ. This CDR3 has 12 amino acids. CDR3 residues: CASSLGVTGYTF. For the CDR3, the DNA is TGCGCCAGCAGCTTGGGGGTAACGGGCTACACCTTC. Full variable domain (rest looked up from reference TRBV5-1 and TRBJ1-2): KAGVTQTPRYLIKTRGQQVTLSCSPISGHRSVSWYQQTPGQGLQFLFEYFSETQRNKGNFPGRFSGRQFSNSRSEMNVSTLELGDSALYLCASSLGVTGYTFGSGTRLTVV.

In this sample, this clone turned up once. The CDR3 loop is CASSKVSRPEAFF. CDR3 DNA: TGTGCCAGCAGCAAAGTCTCCCGGCCTGAAGCTTTCTTT. The chain carries TRBV21-1 and TRBJ1-1. TRBV21-1 is a pseudogene. The CDR3 contains 13 residues.

This clone was observed a handful of times. The genes are TRBV10-1 and TRBJ2-7; 8 nucleotides match TRBD1. With 0 bases clipped from V and 2 bases from J, the junction kept 24 bases outside the gene matches. The CDR3 spans 22 residues. Germline V gene sequence: CDR1 WNHNN, CDR2 SYGVQD (reference sequence). The CDR3 reads CASSESDLAAGGLGGPAYEQYF. In DNA form, the CDR3 reads TGCGCCAGCAGTGAGTCGGATTTAGCCGCAGGGGGCCTGGGCGGACCGGCCTACGAGCAGTACTTC.

There are a few counts of this clone. The chain recombines TRBV4-1 with TRBJ1-2; D gene unclear. Trimming cost V 0 bases and J 0 bases, with 14 bases left between them. CDR1 is MGHRA and CDR2 is YSYEKL in the germline V gene. The CDR3 runs to 17 residues. Here the CDR3 DNA reads TGCGCCAGCAGCCAAGAGCTTGGTATCGCGGCTAACTATGGCTACACCTTC. It translates to CASSQELGIAANYGYTF.